This TCR beta chain comes out of a study of T cell repertoires in cytomegalovirus infection. Looking at the study overall: A matching HLA type, together with CMV infection, was signaled by public TCR beta signatures. Overall study findings and caveats: Using cumulative public TCR beta family frequency, the authors identified those who carried CMV together with the relevant HLA. Predominance within the ex vivo response was attributable to HLA-C-restricted CMV-specific TCR beta clonotypes.

V was trimmed by 6 bases and J by 2 bases, leaving 16 bases between them. Germline CDR1 and CDR2: SQVTM and ANQGSEA. The CDR3 runs 14 residues. TCRdb re-derived calls from the reads in MiXCR, one entry per CDR3 protein. Here the sample spans around 300,000 distinct CDR3 sequences, roughly a fifth being singletons. This clonotype has ten or more counts. The antigen is not known. This receptor was identified in a human donor in good health (CMV status not recorded). Some clones in this sample may be carry-over from other donors' samples. This specimen consisted of cultured PBMCs, obtained from culture after CMV antigen stimulation. The V and J genes are TRBV29-1 and TRBJ1-1, with D possibly matching TRBD1 (6 bases). The CDR3 bases are TGCAGCGTGATCGGACGGGGGCCTAACACTGAAGCTTTCTTT. Its protein is CSVIGRGPNTEAFF.